This TCR beta chain was found in a study of cytomegalovirus exposure and HLA in healthy donors (dated by TCRdb to 2016 to 2017). Describing the broader study: According to an earlier analysis of 550 to 700 of the donors, roughly 180 million T cells yielded roughly 110 million unique TCR beta sequences and approximately 280 Gb of sequence data. Among the roughly 400 genotyped donors, approximately 82% belonged to the genetic ancestry cluster associated with self-reported Caucasian donors. A later genetic analysis used genome-wide SNP genotypes for 398 of the 666 donors, treating that subset as a discovery cohort. Donor age, sex, ethnicity and CMV serostatus were compiled alongside the repertoire data. The aim of the study was to test whether cataloging public T cell receptors could identify signatures of past pathogen exposure. Rather than drawing on any new phenotypic data, the later analysis identified candidate immune exposures from TCR beta sequences and the way those sequences occurred across donors. All discovery cohort repertoires had been generated on a single sequencing platform. An early release covering 550 to 700 HLA-typed donors comprised about 300 gigabases of sequencing data and around 85 million unique TCR sequences. Among about 390 genotyped donors of the cohort, an average of approximately 240,000 unique TCR beta nucleotide sequences were sequenced per donor, roughly 18% of them non-productive. In addition to the first cohort of several hundred subjects, a separate validation cohort of some 120 different subjects was used. The study profiled the T cell repertoires of fewer than 850 subjects by immunosequencing and related them to cytomegalovirus serostatus. An earlier analysis of more than 450 of the donors used high-throughput TCR beta sequencing to judge whether each TCR beta V gene segment behaved as functional or pseudogenic. HLA typing included class I and class II loci at four-digit resolution. The number of typed donors differed by locus: roughly 629-640 for A, B, C, DRB1 and DQB1; about 520 for DQA1; 606 for DPA1; and around 470 for DPB1. High-throughput TCR immunosequencing, statistical association of individual TCRs with disease status, and machine learning were combined to predict cytomegalovirus infection status. A handful of DR-DQ haplotypes were treated as single units for association and clustering because of strong linkage in the cohort. A later analysis re-analyzed previously published TCR beta repertoires from about 730 donors and added high-resolution HLA genotyping to study TCR occurrence patterns.

The germline V end is reduced by 1 base and the J end by 2 bases; junction bases left unmatched: 1. The CDR3, from cysteine to phenylalanine, totals 14 residues. The entry retains the CDR3 DNA only, 42 bases that are in frame from base 1. The germline V gene (reference sequence) yields SGHNT for CDR1 and YYREEE for CDR2. In total, fewer than 750 healthy bone marrow donors made up the cohort. Cohort members were all nominally healthy when sampled, although unrecorded immune exposures were likely present. The donor tested CMV seropositive and was one of the 289 seropositive cohort members. Every donor gave a peripheral blood sample, and the peripheral blood mononuclear cells from that sample were used for TCR beta sequencing. The Qiagen DNeasy Blood Extraction Kit was used to extract genomic DNA from the blood cell samples. Concerning this clone: The specificity of this receptor is unknown. Base qualities are not recorded, but no much larger clone differs from it by a single base. The identical CDR3 is also encoded by other nucleotide sequences in the sample.

The investigation overall reported the following: The study gave a list of 150 to 200 TCR beta chains associated with cytomegalovirus. A further reported finding was that TCR beta sequences accurately predicted the HLA-A and HLA-B alleles for most subjects in the first cohort. A later analysis found that most CMV-associated TCR beta chains appeared HLA-restricted, with HLA associations seemingly driven largely by CMV exposure. A later genetic analysis reported fewer N-insertions in productive TCRs among donors in an Asian-associated ancestry cluster than the approximately 700-donor mean. In an earlier analysis of fewer than 750 of the donors, most TCR beta V segments were observed in productive rearrangements about 87% or about 30% of the time, broadly matching IMGT annotations. Some IMGT-functional V segments, including TRBV6-2 and TRBV6-3, could not be told apart with the 87-base-pair reads, so those segments were excluded. The authors suggested that the approach could potentially be generalized to other disease states and immunological phenotypes. A cluster of highly shared sequence variants was judged likely to be a technical artifact of the sequencing pipeline. A later analysis associated 16,951 TCR beta sequences with specific HLA alleles at a false discovery rate of 0.05. This cohort had only TCR beta chains sequenced, and the lack of alpha or paired-chain data limited which features could be detected. Because counts were too low, seventeen rarely observed V segments, including chromosome 9 orphons, were left out of the earlier analysis of a few hundred of the donors. In a later genetic analysis, a missense DCLRE1C variant was associated with V-gene and J-gene trimming of TCR beta chains, and the association was replicated in an independent cohort. Sequencing depth was assumed to be roughly uniform across donors in the presence/absence analyses, though that assumption may not hold. According to a later analysis, parvovirus B19, influenza, CMV and Epstein-Barr virus appeared linked to several top co-occurrence clusters. Three of the identified cytomegalovirus-associated TCR beta chains were confirmed in vitro to be specific for cytomegalovirus antigens. Linkage disequilibrium might explain the correlated functional status among segregating V segments, but an unknown experimental factor could not be ruled out. A later analysis found that HLA-associated TCR beta chains were more clonally expanded and had lower generation probabilities than equally common non-associated chains. In a later analysis, TCR association rates were found to vary across HLA loci, with the most associated TCRs seen for DRB1 alleles and the fewest for HLA-C alleles. Assigning TCR associations to individual alleles was difficult when HLA alleles, especially DR and DQ, strongly co-occurred. Because HLA typing was missing for some donors at each locus, association tests included only the typed subset. Most TCR sequences were seen in very few donors, while some public TCRs were found in many individuals. The classifier was reported to diagnose cytomegalovirus status with high specificity and sensitivity in both the original and validation cohorts. Immune exposure information for the cohort was limited to CMV serostatus.

The library relied on the immunoSEQ multiplex PCR assay. A mixture of 60 forward primers for TCR Vbeta segments and 13 reverse primers for TCR Jbeta segments was used in the multiplex PCR. Amplification of the CDR3 region of rearranged TCR beta genes was performed with a multiplex PCR assay on genomic DNA. On the Illumina HiSeq System, the amplified TCR beta libraries were sequenced as 87-base-pair reads. In the authors' own workflow: A later analysis tallied around 80 million unique TCR beta chains across the approximately 670 repertoires, and some 10 million of those chains were shared by two or more donors. A nearest-neighbor algorithm error-corrected the raw reads and collapsed the reads into unique sequences, merging closely related sequences to remove PCR and sequencing errors. V, D and J gene segments were assigned by aligning CDR3 sequences to IMGT reference sequences. For a sequence to be retained, at least a six-nucleotide match to both a V gene segment and a J gene segment was required. A rearrangement counted as productive if the CDR3 had no stop codons and remained in frame with V and J, and every other rearrangement counted as non-productive. Following IMGT convention, CDR3 was defined as the stretch from the second conserved V-encoded cysteine up to the conserved J-encoded phenylalanine. The earlier analysis of about 590 of the donors excluded sequences that lacked an unambiguous match to a single V gene segment. An earlier analysis of several hundred of the donors called V segments functional above 56.7% productive rearrangements and segregating when the between-donor standard deviation exceeded 5%. A statistical classification framework was built for diagnosing cytomegalovirus status from the catalog of TCR beta chain sequences. In a later analysis, TCR nucleotide sequences were compared against IMGT/GENE-DB human TR gene sequences so that V and J genes could be assigned. The TCRdist pipeline was used in a later analysis to assign CDR3 sequences and most-parsimonious VDJ recombination scenarios. A later analysis defined each TCR beta chain by its CDR3 amino acid sequence plus V-gene family, and excluded reads lacking a unique V-gene family. To address suspected cross-contamination and a sequencing artifact, a later analysis removed around 590 highly shared, low-generation-probability nucleotide sequences. In a later analysis, a clonal expansion index for each public chain was calculated from normalized within-repertoire ranks of inferred template counts. In a later analysis, generation probabilities were computed using a VDJ recombination model fitted to out-of-frame rearrangements, and the results were checked against IGoR. Hypergeometric tests were used in a later analysis to score TCR-TCR, TCR-HLA and TCR-CMV co-occurrence, with a repertoire-size bias correction applied to the TCR pairs. A later analysis estimated false discovery rates by permuting HLA or CMV assignments 20 times. In a later analysis, co-occurring TCRs were grouped using DBSCAN, with TCRdist sequence similarity added in when clustering inside HLA-allele-positive subsets. Repertoires with fewer than 30,000 or more than 120,000 public chains were left out of co-occurrence clustering, as were about five repertoires with anomalous nucleotide sharing. Held by TCRdb, this immuneACCESS table contains in-frame sequences only and omits some clones. Under half of the omission traces to an unresolved V gene where checked; the cause of the rest is unknown. The V and J calls and clone size come from that table; D and trimming were worked out from the DNA. The sample includes about 170,000 clones, with over 80% observed a single time. The ten largest account for roughly 4.7% of the sample.

Sequenced: PBMCs. The chain couples TRBV5-4 to TRBJ2-5; 8 nucleotides in the junction match TRBD1. The origin of this receptor is a woman aged 45-60 years in good health and CMV-seropositive. The base sequence is TGTGCCAGCAGCTTGCGACAGGGGCAAGAGACCCAGTACTTC. Its protein reads: CASSLRQGQETQYF. This CDR3, with the reference TRBV5-4 and TRBJ2-5 proteins standing in past its ends, gives the full variable domain ETGVTQSPTHLIKTRGQQVTLRCSSQSGHNTVSWYQQALGQGPQFIFQYYREEENGRGNFPPRFSGLQFPNYSSELNVNALELDDSALYLCASSLRQGQETQYFGPGTRLLVL.